This T cell receptor beta chain was profiled in a study of T cell responses to AZD1222 COVID-19 vaccine. Assay: immunoSEQ multiplex PCR; the TCRdb copy retains only in-frame clones and omits some. The sample has some 130,000 clones; 90% are singletons. CDR3 length: 14 amino acids. V shed 7 bases and J shed 8 bases, with 17 bases lying between them. From germline, CDR1 is SNHLY and CDR2 FYNNEI. The chain employs TRBV2 and TRBJ1-4, with D maybe TRBD1 (6 bases). Source: peripheral blood, taken on day 0 of AZD1222 vaccination. The receptor comes from an adult in good health. CDR3 coding DNA: TGTGCCAGCAATACAGGGTTACTAGGCGAAAAACTGTTTTTT. This gives the protein CASNTGLLGEKLFF.